The next 31 T cell receptor beta chains were all read from a single sample in a study of blood T cell repertoires in COVID-19. Repertoires were generated with immunoSEQ multiplex PCR, while TCRdb's copy carries only in-frame clones and drops some. In the table there are about 370,000 clones, about 90% of which are singletons. Material for sequencing was peripheral blood. The receptors here all came from a woman younger than 45 with COVID-19, enrolled during active disease.

CDR3 in DNA: TGTGCCAGCAGCCGATACAGGGGGCTCGATTCACCCCTCCACTTT. This gives the protein CASSRYRGLDSPLHF. The chain carries TRBV14 and TRBJ1-6; 9 nucleotides agree with TRBD1. CDR1 is SGHDN, CDR2 FVKESK, per germline. CDR3 size: 15 residues. V dropped 4 bases and J dropped 8; count of bases not matched to a gene: 6.

This rearrangement joins TRBV29-1 to TRBJ2-4; D unresolved. In germline, CDR1 is SQVTM, CDR2 ANQGSEA. V was shortened by 4 bases and J by 0 bases, with 10 bases between the two germline ends. This CDR3 spans 14 amino acids. DNA of the CDR3: TGCAGCGTTGTATCAGATATAGCCAAAAACATTCAGTACTTC. Translated: CSVVSDIAKNIQYF.

J is TRBJ2-2 and V is TRBV28; D perhaps matches TRBD1 (5 bases). CDR1 and CDR2 from the germline V gene are MDHEN and SYDVKM. The CDR3 covers 14 residues. Trimming removed 3 bases from V and 6 bases from J, with 11 bases in between. The CDR3 nucleotides are TGTGCCAGCAGTTTTAGACCAGGGTCCGGGGAGCTGTTTTTT. Encoded protein: CASSFRPGSGELFF.

The chain combines TRBV2 with TRBJ1-4; 7 positions match TRBD1. CDR1 and CDR2 (germline): SNHLY, FYNNEI. The CDR3 length is 14 residues. V lost 6 bases to trimming and J lost 7 bases; unmatched junction nucleotides: 8. The CDR3 DNA is TGTGCCAGCAGCTCCGGGACAGAGGCTGAAAAACTGTTTTTT. Translating it yields CASSSGTEAEKLFF.

J is TRBJ1-4 and V is TRBV7-9, with unresolved D. The CDR3 has 16 amino acids. Looked up from germline, CDR1 is SEHNR and CDR2 is FQNEAQ (reference sequence). Trimming cost V 0 bases and J 5 bases, with 13 bases left between them. As DNA, the CDR3 is TGTGCCAGCAGCTTAGCGGCCCCACCACCAAATGAAAAACTGTTTTTT. It yields the protein CASSLAAPPPNEKLFF.

This chain joins TRBV27 and TRBJ2-1, with 9 nucleotides matching TRBD2. CDR1 MNHEY and CDR2 SMNVEV come from the germline V gene (reference sequence). After removal of 5 bases from V and 1 base from J, the junction contained 6 bases not matched to a gene. The CDR3 totals 16 residues. The CDR3 here is CASSPDLAGSYNEQFF. As DNA, the CDR3 is TGTGCCAGCAGTCCCGACCTAGCGGGGTCCTACAATGAGCAGTTCTTC.

This chain links TRBV24-1 with TRBJ2-7; TRBD2 is a possible D gene (6 bases). CDR3 length equals 14 residues. Germline CDR1 reads KGHDR; CDR2 reads SFDVKD. The V and J ends lost 6 bases and 2 bases respectively, with 13 bases between them. CDR3 sequence: CATSKRESPYEQYF. The DNA for the CDR3 is TGTGCCACCAGTAAACGGGAGTCGCCCTACGAGCAGTACTTC.

The rearrangement links TRBV12-1 to TRBJ2-5; the D call in the table, TRBD1, was not verified against the DNA. TRBV12-1 is recorded as a pseudogene. The length of the CDR3 is 13 residues. The CDR3 sequence: CASIDRGGETQYF. CDR3 nucleotides: TGTGCCAGCATCGACAGGGGAGGAGAGACCCAGTACTTC.

The chain couples TRBV6-2 or TRBV6-3 to TRBJ1-1; D is undetermined. V was shortened by 0 bases and J by 5 bases, with 7 bases between the two germline ends. This CDR3 region has 13 residues. Germline V gene sequence: CDR1 MNHEY, CDR2 SVGEGT. The DNA of the CDR3 is TGTGCCAGCAGTTACTCGGGAGAAACTGAAGCTTTCTTT. Translated, it gives CASSYSGETEAFF.

The chain employs TRBV21-1 and TRBJ2-2; TRBD2, the table's D call, lacks a check against the DNA. TRBV21-1 is noted as a pseudogene. The CDR3 loop spans 16 amino acids. The chain's CDR3 is CASSLRTRVSNGELFF. DNA of the CDR3: TGTGCCAGCAGCCTCCGGACTAGAGTTTCAAACGGGGAGCTGTTTTTT.

The genes are TRBV6-6 and TRBJ2-1, with TRBD2 matching 7 bases. Per the germline V gene, CDR1 is MNHNY and CDR2 is SVGAGI (reference sequence). This CDR3 region has 15 residues. V was pared by 0 bases and J by 10 bases, with 9 bases of the junction left unmatched. The CDR3, as DNA: TGTGCCAGCAGTTACTCGCGCGGGAGTTCGGGGGAGCAGTTCTTC. Translated: CASSYSRGSSGEQFF.

The V gene is TRBV11-1, the J gene TRBJ2-7, with D possibly TRBD1 on 6 matching bases. CDR1 is SGHAT and CDR2 is FQDESV in the germline V gene (reference sequence). V lost 3 bases and J 2 bases, leaving 11 bases between the germline ends. This CDR3 is 14 amino acids long. The CDR3 protein is CASSFWGPTYEQYF. The CDR3 nucleotides are TGTGCCAGCAGCTTCTGGGGGCCAACCTACGAGCAGTACTTC.

The chain has TRBV30 and TRBJ1-4, with D perhaps TRBD1 (5 bases). The CDR3 covers 14 residues. V lost 1 base and J lost 0, with 6 bases in between. Germline CDR1 reads GTSNPN; CDR2 reads SVGIG (reference sequence). CDR3 bases: TGTGCCTGGAGTGGACAGACAACTAATGAAAAACTGTTTTTT. Translation gives CAWSGQTTNEKLFF. The full variable domain, rest sourced from reference TRBV30 and TRBJ1-4, is SQTIHQWPATLVQPVGSPLSLECTVEGTSNPNLYWYRQAAGRGLQLLFYSVGIGQISSEVPQNLSASRPQDRQFILSSKKLLLSDSGFYLCAWSGQTTNEKLFFGSGTQLSVL.

The chain has TRBV5-1 and TRBJ2-1; D perhaps matches TRBD2 (6 bases). The ends were cut back, 0 bases at V and 4 bases at J, with 11 bases in the middle. CDR1 SGHRS and CDR2 YFSETQ come from the germline V gene. The CDR3 runs 15 residues. Here the CDR3 reads CASSLGSAGYNEQFF. CDR3 DNA: TGCGCCAGCAGCTTGGGGAGCGCGGGATACAATGAGCAGTTCTTC.

This clone came up many times. This chain links TRBV6-6 with TRBJ1-1, with 7 positions matching TRBD1. The CDR3 spans 14 residues. Germline values: CDR1 MNHNY, CDR2 SVGAGI (reference sequence). V lost 6 bases to trimming and J lost 6 bases; unmatched junction nucleotides: 10. The CDR3 nucleotides read TGTGCCAGCAGACTCCCCCCAGGGGGGTCTGAAGCTTTCTTT. Amino acids: CASRLPPGGSEAFF.

The chain combines TRBV12-3 or TRBV12-4 with TRBJ1-2; D remains ambiguous. Between the trimmed V and J ends, which lost 4 bases and 4 bases, there was a span of 10 bases. CDR3 length equals 13 residues. As DNA, the CDR3 is TGTGCCAGCAGTTCGAGACGGGGCTATGGCTACACCTTC. It codes for CASSSRRGYGYTF.

CDR3 loop: CAIPIAGDPYEQYF. The CDR3 coding sequence is TGTGCCATTCCAATAGCGGGAGACCCCTACGAGCAGTACTTC. V gene TRBV15 combines with J gene TRBJ2-7, with 9 bases lining up with TRBD2. The germline V gene has CDR1 LNHNV and CDR2 YYDKDF (reference sequence). V shed 10 bases, J shed 2 bases, and the junction held 9 bases outside the gene matches. The CDR3 spans 14 residues.

V is TRBV4-1 and J is TRBJ2-4, with a tentative D call TRBD2 (6 bases). The CDR3 is made up of 14 amino acids. V was pared by 1 base and J by 5 bases, with 9 bases between. Germline V gives CDR1 MGHRA, CDR2 YSYEKL. The CDR3 DNA follows: TGCGCCAGCAGCCAAGGGCCGGGAGAAAACATTCAGTACTTC. It encodes CASSQGPGENIQYF.

The chain couples TRBV5-5 to TRBJ2-7, with 8 bases fitting TRBD2. The CDR3 covers 14 residues. Trimming cost V 4 bases and J 3 bases; bases outside gene matches: 6. CDR1 SGHKS and CDR2 YYEKEE come from the germline V gene (reference sequence). The CDR3 spells CASSLRTSIYEQYF. CDR3 sequence (DNA): TGTGCCAGCAGCCTGAGGACTAGCATCTACGAGCAGTACTTC.

Written as DNA, the CDR3 is TGTGCCAGCAGCCCAAGGGGGGGGGACACTGAAGCTTTCTTT. Amino acids: CASSPRGGDTEAFF. This sequence joins TRBV9 and TRBJ1-1; tentatively, D is TRBD1 (6 bases). The CDR3 spans 14 residues. V lost 4 bases and J 3 bases, leaving 13 bases between the germline ends. Germline CDR1 SGDLS, CDR2 YYNGEE. The entire variable domain, with the rest obtained from reference TRBV9 and TRBJ1-1, is as follows: DSGVTQTPKHLITATGQRVTLRCSPRSGDLSVYWYQQSLDQGLQFLIQYYNGEERAKGNILERFSAQQFPDLHSELNLSSLELGDSALYFCASSPRGGDTEAFFGQGTRLTVV.

The gene calls are TRBV12-5 and TRBJ2-5; tentative D call: TRBD2 (6 bases). Looked up from germline, CDR1 is LGHNT and CDR2 is FRNRAP. Trimming pared 6 bases from V and 4 bases from J, leaving 21 bases between. The CDR3 spans 16 residues. Here the CDR3 reads CASGPGVSGDGETQYF. CDR3 DNA sequence: TGTGCTAGTGGCCCTGGTGTTTCGGGGGACGGAGAGACCCAGTACTTC.

V is TRBV14 and J is TRBJ2-2; the match to TRBD2 covers 12 bases. Germline V gene data show CDR1 as SGHDN and CDR2 as FVKESK. The CDR3 extends over 17 amino acids. The V and J ends lost 0 bases and 5 bases, in that order; junction bases with no gene match: 4. The CDR3 region is CASSQDRLAGETGELFF. In DNA, the CDR3 is TGTGCCAGCAGCCAAGATAGACTAGCGGGAGAGACCGGGGAGCTGTTTTTT. The full variable domain, in which reference TRBV14 and TRBJ2-2 provide the parts outside the CDR3, is EAGVTQFPSHSVIEKGQTVTLRCDPISGHDNLYWYRRVMGKEIKFLLHFVKESKQDESGMPNNRFLAERTGGTYSTLKVQPAELEDSGVYFCASSQDRLAGETGELFFGEGSRLTVL.

The genes are TRBV6-2 or TRBV6-3 and TRBJ2-2; D may be TRBD2 (7 bases). This CDR3 has 16 amino acids. Per germline, CDR1 MNHEY and CDR2 SVGEGT. The V end was cut by 6 bases, the J end by 0 bases, with 14 bases between. Here the CDR3 reads CASSSRGGANTGELFF. CDR3 nucleotide sequence: TGTGCCAGCAGCTCACGCGGGGGCGCGAACACCGGGGAGCTGTTTTTT.

The V gene is TRBV10-3, the J gene TRBJ2-5, with 7 bases identical to TRBD2. J gave up 5 bases and V 8 bases, and 5 bases lay outside the gene matches. The CDR3 runs 12 residues. Germline CDR1 reads ENHRY; CDR2 reads SYGVKD. The CDR3 region has the DNA TGTGCCATCGGGAGGGCGGGGGAGACCCAGTACTTC. Its translation is CAIGRAGETQYF.

J is TRBJ2-1 and V is TRBV7-3; weak D call: TRBD2 (5 bases). Germline CDR1 and CDR2: SGHTA and FQGTGA. The V and J ends lost 4 bases and 5 bases respectively, with 15 bases between them. The CDR3 contains 15 residues. The CDR3 reads CASSSSLARNNEQFF. CDR3 DNA: TGTGCCAGCAGCTCCTCCCTAGCAAGAAACAATGAGCAGTTCTTC.

This sequence joins TRBV7-8 and TRBJ2-7, with D maybe TRBD2 (6 bases). Trimming took off 4 bases at V and 5 bases at J, with 21 bases between the two ends. This CDR3 has 16 amino acids. Germline V gene sequence: CDR1 SGHVS, CDR2 FQNEAQ. The CDR3 DNA reads TGTGCCAGCAGCTCCCACCCCCTAGCGCCGCCCCACGAGCAGTACTTC. Protein product: CASSSHPLAPPHEQYF.

V usage is TRBV4-1 and J usage is TRBJ2-1, with D possibly matching TRBD2 (6 bases). Germline V lookup: CDR1 MGHRA, CDR2 YSYEKL. CDR3 size: 15 residues. Trimming stripped 4 bases from V and 9 bases from J, with 19 bases between. CDR3 DNA: TGCGCCAGCAGCCCGGAGACTAGGGGATCAGGTGAGCAGTTCTTC. This sequence encodes CASSPETRGSGEQFF.

The chain recombines TRBV28 with TRBJ2-7, with 12 bases that match TRBD2. The germline CDR1 and CDR2 sequences are MDHEN and SYDVKM. The V segment lost 6 bases and the J segment 7 bases; nucleotides outside the gene matches: 16. The CDR3 has 17 amino acids. CDR3 bases: TGTGCCAGCAGGTGCTGGGGCCCCGGGACTAGCGGGCCAGAGCAGTACTTC. Residues: CASRCWGPGTSGPEQYF. The full variable domain, its missing parts supplied by reference TRBV28 and TRBJ2-7, is DVKVTQSSRYLVKRTGEKVFLECVQDMDHENMFWYRQDPGLGLRLIYFSYDVKMKEKGDIPEGYSVSREKKERFSLILESASTNQTSMYLCASRCWGPGTSGPEQYFGPGTRLTVT.

V is TRBV29-1 and J is TRBJ1-1; D is unclear. The length of the CDR3 is 13 residues. V was pared by 8 bases and J by 4 bases, with 17 bases between. CDR1 SQVTM and CDR2 ANQGSEA come from the germline V gene. Here the CDR3 reads CSTGRGDGTEAFF. DNA of the CDR3: TGCAGCACCGGACGGGGAGATGGCACTGAAGCTTTCTTT.

The chain uses TRBV25-1 and TRBJ1-5; D is ambiguous. CDR3 length: 16 residues. In germline, CDR1 is MGHDK, CDR2 SYGVNS. V lost 7 bases, J lost 4 bases, and 20 bases lay in between. CDR3 sequence: CASNPQFLGLNQPQHF. In nucleotides, the CDR3 is TGTGCCAGCAATCCCCAATTTCTAGGACTAAATCAGCCCCAGCATTTT.

The V gene is TRBV10-3, the J gene TRBJ2-3; 11 nucleotides align to TRBD2. Germline lookup yields CDR1 ENHRY and CDR2 SYGVKD. Trimming at V came to 5 bases and at J to 7 bases, leaving 5 bases not matched to a gene. The CDR3 has 14 residues. This chain's CDR3 is CAISPTSGSYTQYF. The CDR3, as DNA: TGTGCCATCAGTCCAACTAGCGGGAGTTATACGCAGTATTTT.